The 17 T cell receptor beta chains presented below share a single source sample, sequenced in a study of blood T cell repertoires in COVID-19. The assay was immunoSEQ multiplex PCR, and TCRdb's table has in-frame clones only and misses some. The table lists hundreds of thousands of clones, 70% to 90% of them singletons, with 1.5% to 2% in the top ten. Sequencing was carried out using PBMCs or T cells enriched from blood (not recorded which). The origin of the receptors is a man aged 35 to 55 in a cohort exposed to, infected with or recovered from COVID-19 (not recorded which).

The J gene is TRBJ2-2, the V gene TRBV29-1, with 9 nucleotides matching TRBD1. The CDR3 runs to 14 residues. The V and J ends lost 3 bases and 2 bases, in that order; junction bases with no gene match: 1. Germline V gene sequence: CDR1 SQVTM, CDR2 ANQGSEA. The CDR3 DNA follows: TGCAGCGTTGATACAGGGGGCAACACCGGGGAGCTGTTTTTT. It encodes CSVDTGGNTGELFF.

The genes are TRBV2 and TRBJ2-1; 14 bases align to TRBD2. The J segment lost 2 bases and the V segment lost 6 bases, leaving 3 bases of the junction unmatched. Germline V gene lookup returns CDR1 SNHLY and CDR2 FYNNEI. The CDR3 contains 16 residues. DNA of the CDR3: TGTGCCAGCAGCCGGACTAGCGGGAGGCCCTACAATGAGCAGTTCTTC. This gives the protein CASSRTSGRPYNEQFF.

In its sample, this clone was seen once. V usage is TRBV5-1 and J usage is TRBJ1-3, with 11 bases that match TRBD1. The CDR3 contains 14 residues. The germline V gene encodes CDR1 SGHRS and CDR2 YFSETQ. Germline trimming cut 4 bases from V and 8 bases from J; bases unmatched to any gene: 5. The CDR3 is CASSMDRGLDTIYF. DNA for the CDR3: TGCGCCAGCAGCATGGACAGGGGGCTTGACACCATATATTTT.

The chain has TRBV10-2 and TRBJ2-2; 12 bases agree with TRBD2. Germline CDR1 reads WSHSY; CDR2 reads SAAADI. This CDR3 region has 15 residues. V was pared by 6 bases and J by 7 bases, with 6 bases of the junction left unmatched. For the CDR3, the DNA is TGCGCCAGCAGGACTAGCGGGAGTATCGGCGGGGAGCTGTTTTTT. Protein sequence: CASRTSGSIGGELFF.

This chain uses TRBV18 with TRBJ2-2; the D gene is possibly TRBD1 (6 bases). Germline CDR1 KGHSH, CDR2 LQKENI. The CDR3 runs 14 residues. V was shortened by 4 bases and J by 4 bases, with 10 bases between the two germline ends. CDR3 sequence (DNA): TGTGCCAGCTCACATGGACAGCTCACCGGGGAGCTGTTTTTT. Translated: CASSHGQLTGELFF.

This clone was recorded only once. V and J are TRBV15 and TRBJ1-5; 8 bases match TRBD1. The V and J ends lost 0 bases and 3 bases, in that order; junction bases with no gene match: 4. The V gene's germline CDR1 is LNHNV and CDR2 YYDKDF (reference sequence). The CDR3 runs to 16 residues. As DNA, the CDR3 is TGTGCCACCAGCAGAGATTGGGACAGGTCCAATCAGCCCCAGCATTTT. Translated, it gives CATSRDWDRSNQPQHF. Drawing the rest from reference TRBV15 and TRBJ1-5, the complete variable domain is DAMVIQNPRYQVTQFGKPVTLSCSQTLNHNVMYWYQQKSSQAPKLLFHYYDKDFNNEADTPDNFQSRRPNTSFCFLDIRSPGLGDTAMYLCATSRDWDRSNQPQHFGDGTRLSIL.

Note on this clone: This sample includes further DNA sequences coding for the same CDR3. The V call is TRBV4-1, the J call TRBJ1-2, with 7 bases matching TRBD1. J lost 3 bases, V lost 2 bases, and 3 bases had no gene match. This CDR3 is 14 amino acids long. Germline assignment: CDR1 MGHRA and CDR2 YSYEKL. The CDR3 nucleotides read TGCGCCAGCAGCCAACTTACAGGGGACTATGGCTACACCTTC. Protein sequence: CASSQLTGDYGYTF.

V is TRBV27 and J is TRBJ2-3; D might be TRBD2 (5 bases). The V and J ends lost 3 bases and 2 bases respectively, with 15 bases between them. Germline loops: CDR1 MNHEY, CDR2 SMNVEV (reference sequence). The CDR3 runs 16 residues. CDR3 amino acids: CASSLGTRLLTDTQYF. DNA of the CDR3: TGTGCCAGCAGTTTGGGTACTAGGCTACTCACAGATACGCAGTATTTT.

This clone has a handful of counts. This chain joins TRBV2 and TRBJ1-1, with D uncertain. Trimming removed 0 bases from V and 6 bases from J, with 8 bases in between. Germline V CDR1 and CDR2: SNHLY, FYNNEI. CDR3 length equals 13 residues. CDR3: CASSEAPPAEAFF. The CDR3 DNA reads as TGTGCCAGCAGTGAAGCACCACCAGCTGAAGCTTTCTTT.

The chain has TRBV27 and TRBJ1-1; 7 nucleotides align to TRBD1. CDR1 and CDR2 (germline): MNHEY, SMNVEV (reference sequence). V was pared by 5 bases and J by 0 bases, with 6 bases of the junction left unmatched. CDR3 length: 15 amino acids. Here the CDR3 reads CASSPTGALNTEAFF. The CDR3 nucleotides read TGTGCCAGCAGTCCTACAGGGGCCCTGAACACTGAAGCTTTCTTT.

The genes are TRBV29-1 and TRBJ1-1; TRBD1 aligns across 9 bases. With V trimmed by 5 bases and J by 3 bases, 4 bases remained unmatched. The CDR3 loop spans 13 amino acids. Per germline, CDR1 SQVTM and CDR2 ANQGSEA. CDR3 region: CSVTTGGDTEAFF. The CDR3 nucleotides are TGCAGCGTTACGACAGGGGGTGACACTGAAGCTTTCTTT. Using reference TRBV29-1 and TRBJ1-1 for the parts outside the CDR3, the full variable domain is SAVISQKPSRDICQRGTSLTIQCQVDSQVTMMFWYRQQPGQSLTLIATANQGSEATYESGFVIDKFPISRPNLTFSTLTVSNMSPEDSSIYLCSVTTGGDTEAFFGQGTRLTVV.

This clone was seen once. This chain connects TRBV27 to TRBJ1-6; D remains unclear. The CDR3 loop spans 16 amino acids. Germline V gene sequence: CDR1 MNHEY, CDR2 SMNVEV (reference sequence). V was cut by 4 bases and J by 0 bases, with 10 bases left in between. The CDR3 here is CASSYTRSSYNSPLHF. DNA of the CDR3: TGTGCCAGCAGTTACACTAGGAGCTCCTATAATTCACCCCTCCACTTT.

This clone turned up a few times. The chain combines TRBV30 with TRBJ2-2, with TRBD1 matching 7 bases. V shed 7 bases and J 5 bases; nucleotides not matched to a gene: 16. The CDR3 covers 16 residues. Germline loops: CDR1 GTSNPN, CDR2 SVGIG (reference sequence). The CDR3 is CAYKTFDRAVTGELFF. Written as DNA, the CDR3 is TGTGCCTACAAAACATTCGACAGGGCCGTAACCGGGGAGCTGTTTTTT.

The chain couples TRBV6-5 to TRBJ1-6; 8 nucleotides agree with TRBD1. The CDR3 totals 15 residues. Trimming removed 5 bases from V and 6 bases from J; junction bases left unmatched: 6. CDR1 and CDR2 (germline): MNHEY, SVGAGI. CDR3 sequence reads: CASSITDRANSPLHF. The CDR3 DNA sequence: TGTGCCAGCAGTATTACGGACAGGGCTAATTCACCCCTCCACTTT.

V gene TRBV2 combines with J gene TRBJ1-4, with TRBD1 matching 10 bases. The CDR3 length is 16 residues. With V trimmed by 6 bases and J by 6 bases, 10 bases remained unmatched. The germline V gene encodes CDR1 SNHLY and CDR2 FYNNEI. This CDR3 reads CASRDRGRGTDEKLFF. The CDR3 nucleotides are TGTGCCAGCAGAGACAGGGGGCGGGGTACGGATGAAAAACTGTTTTTT.

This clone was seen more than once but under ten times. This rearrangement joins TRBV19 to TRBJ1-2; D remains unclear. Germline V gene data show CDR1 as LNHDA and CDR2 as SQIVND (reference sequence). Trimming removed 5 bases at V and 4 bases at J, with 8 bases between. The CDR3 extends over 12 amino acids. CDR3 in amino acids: CASSLYRYGYTF. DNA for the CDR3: TGTGCCAGTAGTCTCTATCGCTATGGCTACACCTTC.

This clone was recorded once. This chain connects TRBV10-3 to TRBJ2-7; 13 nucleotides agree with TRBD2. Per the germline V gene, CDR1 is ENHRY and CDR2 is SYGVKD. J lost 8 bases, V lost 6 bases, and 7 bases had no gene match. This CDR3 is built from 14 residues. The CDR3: CAIRSGLAGVKQYF. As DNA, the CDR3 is TGTGCCATCAGGAGTGGACTAGCGGGAGTAAAGCAGTACTTC.